This T cell receptor (beta chain) comes out of a study of beta chain features in type 1 diabetes. What was sequenced were expressed TCRB transcripts, since all of the isolated RNA had been reverse transcribed. Clones were read by immunoSEQ multiplex PCR, and TCRdb kept only the in-frame ones, dropping some. The sample lists roughly 300,000 clones, 11% to 15% occurring once. This CDR3 contains 16 residues. Germline assignment: CDR1 SGDLS and CDR2 YYNGEE. V shed 4 bases and J 5 bases; nucleotides not matched to a gene: 7. The V gene is TRBV9, the J gene TRBJ2-2; 11 positions match TRBD2. The source is a man aged 30 to 39 in good health. Source material: central memory CD4+ T cells from blood. The CDR3 sequence: CASSHSSGRSTGELFF. CDR3 in DNA: TGTGCCAGCAGCCACTCTAGCGGGAGGTCGACCGGGGAGCTGTTTTTT.